A selection of T cell receptor beta chains follows, all from one sample in a study of siplizumab effects on memory and regulatory T cells. Data came from immunoSEQ multiplex PCR; TCRdb stores just in-frame clones and leaves some out. The sample lists tens of thousands of clones, roughly nine tenths seen once, with around 29% in the top ten. The sample consisted of CD8+ T cells sorted from blood. Receptor source: a human donor in good health. CDR3s include the opening cysteine and the closing phenylalanine or tryptophan. D genes are given only for firm matches. Size is stated for part of the rows, as once, few or many counts, or as a class when the clone is expanded.

CASSERPGEQFF | TGTGCCAGCAGTGAAAGGCCGGGTGAGCAGTTCTTC | TRBJ2-1 | NA | NA | TRBV2
CASSYGRGTYEQYF | TGTGCCAGCAGTTACGGGCGGGGTACCTACGAGCAGTACTTC | TRBJ2-7 | NA | NA | TRBV6-5
CASSFATGGSNYGYTF | TGTGCCAGTAGTTTTGCAACAGGGGGATCAAACTATGGCTACACCTTC | TRBJ1-2 | NA | TRBD1 | TRBV19
CSVLTGIHEQYF | TGCAGCGTACTCACAGGGATCCACGAGCAGTACTTC | TRBJ2-7 | NA | NA | TRBV29-1
CAISAWSHRDTEAFF | TGTGCCATCAGTGCATGGAGTCATAGAGACACTGAAGCTTTCTTT | TRBJ1-1 | NA | NA | TRBV10-3
CASSSLTGLRYNEQFF | TGTGCCAGCAGTTCGTTGACAGGCCTCAGATACAATGAGCAGTTCTTC | TRBJ2-1 | NA | NA | TRBV27
CASSGMLNNEQFF | TGCGCCAGCTCCGGTATGCTTAACAATGAGCAGTTCTTC | TRBJ2-1 | NA | NA | TRBV5-1
CASSLPDSDGYTF | TGTGCCAGCAGCTTACCGGACTCGGATGGCTACACCTTC | TRBJ1-2 | NA | NA | TRBV11-1
CASSLGQGAFTEAFF | TGTGCCAGCAGCTTAGGACAGGGGGCTTTCACTGAAGCTTTCTTT | TRBJ1-1 | NA | TRBD1 | TRBV7-9
CASTGTANTEAFF | TGCGCCAGCACCGGGACGGCGAACACTGAAGCTTTCTTT | TRBJ1-1 | NA | NA | TRBV5-1
CATSSRDRSYEQYF | TGTGCCACCAGCAGCCGGGACAGGTCCTACGAGCAGTACTTC | TRBJ2-7 | NA | TRBD1 | TRBV15
CATSRDQGGLADTQYF | TGTGCCACCAGCAGAGACCAGGGGGGACTCGCAGATACGCAGTATTTT | TRBJ2-3 | NA | NA | TRBV15
CAISDPSGGIFSGNTIYF | TGTGCCATCAGTGATCCGTCGGGGGGAATCTTCTCTGGAAACACCATATATTTT | TRBJ1-3 | NA | NA | TRBV10-3
CASSYYTGSPGGYTF | TGTGCCAGCAGTTACTACACGGGCAGCCCAGGCGGCTACACCTTC | TRBJ1-2 | NA | NA | TRBV6-5
CASRPWGHQETQYF | TGTGCCAGCAGACCCTGGGGCCATCAAGAGACCCAGTACTTC | TRBJ2-5 | NA | NA | TRBV27
CASSRQGMSTEAFF | TGTGCCAGCAGTCGACAGGGTATGAGCACTGAAGCTTTCTTT | TRBJ1-1 | NA | TRBD1 | TRBV2
CASSPGVDTGELFF | TGCGCCAGCAGCCCCGGGGTCGACACCGGGGAGCTGTTTTTT | TRBJ2-2 | NA | NA | TRBV4-1
CASSEDGSGNTIYF | TGTGCCAGCAGCGAAGATGGTAGTGGAAACACCATATATTTT | TRBJ1-3 | NA | NA | TRBV9
CASSLAVSGSGETQYF | TGTGCCAGCAGCTTGGCCGTTTCCGGGAGCGGAGAGACCCAGTACTTC | TRBJ2-5 | NA | NA | TRBV5-6
CASRQGSDTQYF | TGTGCCAGCAGACAGGGCTCAGATACGCAGTATTTT | TRBJ2-3 | NA | NA | TRBV5-4
CASSYEGAPSYEQYF | TGTGCCAGCAGCTATGAGGGGGCCCCCTCCTACGAGCAGTACTTC | TRBJ2-7 | NA | TRBD1 | TRBV11-2
CASSEKTGNTEAFF | TGTGCCAGCAGTGAAAAGACAGGGAACACTGAAGCTTTCTTT | TRBJ1-1 | NA | NA | TRBV6-1
CASSPGWGSYEQYF | TGTGCCAGCAGCCCCGGCTGGGGTTCCTACGAGCAGTACTTC | TRBJ2-7 | once | NA | TRBV7-6
CASTQAVNQPQHF | TGTGCCAGCACTCAGGCTGTCAATCAGCCCCAGCATTTT | TRBJ1-5 | NA | NA | TRBV27
CASSSGTGFMELFF | TGTGCCAGCAGCTCCGGGACAGGGTTCATGGAGCTGTTTTTT | TRBJ2-2 | NA | TRBD1 | TRBV2
CASSESESTDTQYF | TGTGCCAGCAGTGAATCGGAAAGCACAGATACGCAGTATTTT | TRBJ2-3 | NA | NA | TRBV25-1
CASSLWEGMNTEAFF | TGTGCCAGCAGCTTATGGGAGGGTATGAACACTGAAGCTTTCTTT | TRBJ1-1 | NA | NA | TRBV7-8
CASSFPIRAGEMSGYTF | TGTGCCAGCAGTTTCCCTATCCGGGCCGGAGAAATGAGTGGCTACACCTTC | TRBJ1-2 | NA | NA | TRBV28
CASSLGGNTEAFF | TGCGCCAGCAGCTTGGGGGGGAACACTGAAGCTTTCTTT | TRBJ1-1 | few | NA | TRBV5-1
CASSFGVRSGNTIYF | TGTGCCAGCAGCTTTGGGGTTCGCTCTGGAAACACCATATATTTT | TRBJ1-3 | NA | NA | TRBV5-6
CASSYSTTATGELFF | TGTGCCAGCAGTTACTCGACGACAGCCACCGGGGAGCTGTTTTTT | TRBJ2-2 | NA | NA | TRBV6-5
CASSPATKNIQYF | TGTGCCAGTAGCCCCGCCACTAAAAACATTCAGTACTTC | TRBJ2-4 | NA | NA | TRBV19
CASSLQLQGGTEAFF | TGTGCCAGCAGTTTGCAACTACAGGGGGGCACTGAAGCTTTCTTT | TRBJ1-1 | NA | TRBD1 | TRBV27
CASDLGQFDDSEAFF | TGTGCTAGTGATCTAGGACAATTTGACGACTCTGAAGCTTTCTTT | TRBJ1-1 | NA | NA | TRBV12-5
CASSPGQIGGNEQYF | TGTGCCAGTAGCCCCGGACAGATCGGTGGTAACGAGCAGTACTTC | TRBJ2-7 | few | NA | TRBV19
CASSPGQSYEQYF | TGTGCCAGCAGCCCCGGCCAGAGCTACGAGCAGTACTTC | TRBJ2-7 | NA | NA | TRBV7-9
CASSPTGRFVGYTF | TGTGCCAGCAGCCCGACAGGGCGATTTGTGGGCTACACCTTC | TRBJ1-2 | NA | TRBD1 | TRBV7-2
CAITTTDPTGTYEQYF | TGTGCCATCACCACTACGGACCCCACAGGGACCTACGAGCAGTACTTC | TRBJ2-7 | NA | NA | TRBV10-3
CASSSGTSDWDQETQYF | TGTGCCAGCAGCTCCGGGACTAGCGATTGGGATCAAGAGACCCAGTACTTC | TRBJ2-5 | NA | TRBD2 | TRBV5-6
CASSPITAPGPSTGQYF | TGTGCCAGCAGTCCCATAACAGCGCCGGGACCTTCCACGGGGCAGTACTTC | TRBJ2-7 | NA | NA | TRBV27
CASSRLAGGPGSHNEQFF | TGTGCCAGCAGCCGACTAGCGGGAGGTCCCGGTTCCCACAATGAGCAGTTCTTC | TRBJ2-1 | NA | TRBD2 | TRBV7-3
CASSPDRGNPSTDTQYF | TGTGCCAGCAGCCCGGACAGGGGAAACCCTAGCACAGATACGCAGTATTTT | TRBJ2-3 | NA | TRBD1 | TRBV7-9
CASSLRGTMNTEAFF | TGCGCCAGCAGCCTAAGAGGGACCATGAACACTGAAGCTTTCTTT | TRBJ1-1 | once | NA | TRBV4-1
CATSRTGTMNTEAFF | TGTGCCACCAGCAGAACCGGGACCATGAACACTGAAGCTTTCTTT | TRBJ1-1 | NA | NA | TRBV15
CASSLAGLASDEQFF | TGTGCCAGCAGCTTAGCGGGACTAGCCTCTGATGAGCAGTTCTTC | TRBJ2-1 | NA | TRBD2 | TRBV7-2
CASSLGQSYNEQFF | TGTGCCAGCAGTTTGGGACAGTCCTACAATGAGCAGTTCTTC | TRBJ2-1 | NA | TRBD1 | TRBV6-5
CASSLVKQGARGSYNEQFF | TGTGCCAGCAGTTTAGTGAAACAGGGGGCGCGGGGCTCCTACAATGAGCAGTTCTTC | TRBJ2-1 | NA | TRBD1 | TRBV27
CASSPRSGGVPSEQYF | TGTGCCAGCTCACCACGATCCGGGGGTGTCCCCTCCGAGCAGTACTTC | TRBJ2-7 | NA | NA | TRBV18
CASSLSSWNEQFF | TGTGCCAGCAGTTTATCCAGCTGGAATGAGCAGTTCTTC | TRBJ2-1 | NA | NA | TRBV28
CATRGQGGETQYF | TGTGCCACGAGGGGGCAGGGTGGAGAGACCCAGTACTTC | TRBJ2-5 | NA | TRBD1 | TRBV15
CASSLVPGEQFF | TGCGCCAGCAGCTTGGTACCCGGGGAGCAGTTCTTC | TRBJ2-1 | NA | NA | TRBV5-1
CASSDSTGLAGGEQYF | TGCGCCAGCAGTGATTCCACCGGACTAGCGGGGGGTGAGCAGTACTTC | TRBJ2-7 | NA | TRBD2 | TRBV10-2
CSVPAGVAQYF | TGCAGCGTTCCTGCGGGGGTGGCGCAGTATTTT | TRBJ2-3 | NA | TRBD2 | TRBV29-1
CASSPDRVGYNEQFF | TGTGCCAGCAGCCCGGACAGGGTGGGCTACAATGAGCAGTTCTTC | TRBJ2-1 | NA | TRBD1 | TRBV6-5
CASSILLEAQETQYF | TGTGCCAGTAGTATACTATTGGAGGCTCAAGAGACCCAGTACTTC | TRBJ2-5 | NA | NA | TRBV19
CASSYWTSGEVEQYF | TGTGCCAGCAGTTACTGGACTAGCGGGGAGGTCGAGCAGTACTTC | TRBJ2-7 | NA | TRBD2 | TRBV6-5
CASSPKFGFSGANVLTF | TGTGCCAGCAGCCCCAAGTTTGGGTTCTCTGGGGCCAACGTCCTGACTTTC | TRBJ2-6 | NA | NA | TRBV9
CSVFPSGRAGEQFF | TGCAGCGTTTTCCCTAGCGGGAGGGCCGGGGAGCAGTTCTTC | TRBJ2-1 | NA | TRBD2 | TRBV29-1
CASSSLPGGLANEQFF | TGTGCCAGCAGTTCCCTACCGGGAGGGCTCGCCAATGAGCAGTTCTTC | TRBJ2-1 | NA | TRBD2 | TRBV27
CAISGGNFYEQFF | TGTGCCATCAGTGGGGGTAATTTCTATGAGCAGTTCTTC | TRBJ2-1 | NA | NA | TRBV10-3